This T cell receptor (beta chain) was captured by sequencing in a study of blood T cell repertoires in COVID-19. At the level of the study: Samples came from the United States, Italy and Spain, spanning acute and convalescent COVID-19. In each case, the material was cDNA or gDNA derived from T cells, B-cell-depleted T cells, or PBMCs.

The table came from immunoSEQ multiplex PCR; TCRdb's copy has only in-frame clones and leaves some out. The table has 210,000 or so clones, approximately 85% seen once. The CDR3 is made up of 13 amino acids. V shed 2 bases, J shed 5 bases, and the junction held 1 base outside the gene matches. Looked up from germline, CDR1 is MNHEY and CDR2 is SMNVEV (reference sequence). The chain has TRBV27 and TRBJ1-2; TRBD1 matches 8 bases. The sequence was obtained from a woman between 65 and 79 years old with active or convalescent COVID-19. Material: peripheral blood. In DNA form, the CDR3 reads TGTGCCAGCAGTTTAGGACAGGGTTATGGCTACACCTTC. Amino acid sequence: CASSLGQGYGYTF.